These 24 T cell receptor beta chains share one sample of origin, sequenced in a study of T cell repertoires in cytomegalovirus infection. TCRdb ran MiXCR on the reads and lists one entry per CDR3 protein. The table lists 680,000 or so distinct CDR3 sequences, about 33% of them singletons. Antigens of these TCRs are unknown. The sequenced sample was cultured PBMCs, obtained from culture after CMV antigen stimulation. Receptors were obtained from a human donor in good health (CMV status not recorded). Some clones in this sample may be carry-over from other donors' samples.

This clonotype has only a few counts. This sequence joins TRBV20-1 and TRBJ1-1; the D gene is possibly TRBD1 (5 bases). The V end lost 6 bases, the J end lost 9 bases, and 23 bases lay between the germline ends. Germline values: CDR1 DFQATT, CDR2 SNEGSKA (reference sequence). The CDR3 is made up of 14 amino acids. The CDR3 loop is CSALRQSSTLKAFF. CDR3 nucleotide sequence: TGCAGTGCCCTAAGACAGTCCAGTACCTTGAAAGCTTTCTTT.

The chain is built from TRBV20-1 and TRBJ1-1; possibly TRBD1 for D (5 bases). CDR1 DFQATT and CDR2 SNEGSKA come from the germline V gene (reference sequence). The CDR3 is 12 amino acids. Trimming left V 6 bases short and J 7 bases short, with 15 bases between. The CDR3 DNA sequence: TGCAGTGCGATCAGCAGGGAAGGTGAAGCTTTCTTT. As protein: CSAISREGEAFF.

As for this clonotype: A much more abundant neighbour one base away suggests this may be a read error. The rearrangement joins TRBV7-8 to TRBJ1-6, with a tentative D call TRBD1 (5 bases). This CDR3 is built from 15 residues. CDR1 is SGHVS and CDR2 is FQNEAQ in the germline V gene. CDR3 in DNA: TGTGCCAACAGCCCCCGGGACTTTAGTAATTCACCCCTCCACTTT. It specifies CANSPRDFSNSPLHF. Looking up the rest from reference TRBV7-8 and TRBJ1-6 gives the full variable domain: GAGVSQSPRYKVAKRGQDVALRCDPISGHVSLFWYQQALGQGPEFLTYFQNEAQLDKSGLPSDRFFAERPEGSVSTLKIQRTQQEDSAVYLCANSPRDFSNSPLHFGNGTRLTVT.

Of note for this clonotype: An end of the junction differs from the germline gene, which may be a read error. This chain connects TRBV12-5 to TRBJ1-5; unclear D gene. This CDR3 region has 10 residues. CDR1 and CDR2 (germline): LGHNT, FRNRAP. The CDR3 DNA follows: TGTGCTAGTGGTTTGCGGGCCGACATCTTT. This translates into CASGLRADIF. Variable domain in full (rest from reference TRBV12-5 and TRBJ1-5): DARVTQTPRHKVTEMGQEVTMRCQPILGHNTVFWYRQTMMQGLELLAYFRNRAPLDDSGMPKDRFSAEMPDATLATLKIQPSEPRDSAVYFCASGLRADIFGDGTRLSIL.

The rearrangement joins TRBV19 to TRBJ2-1; 10 bases are a match to TRBD2. V lost 3 bases, J lost 5 bases, and 13 bases stayed unmatched. CDR1 and CDR2 from the germline V gene are LNHDA and SQIVND (reference sequence). This CDR3 has 18 amino acids. The CDR3 DNA reads TGTGCCAGTAGTATCCTCCCTAGCGGGGGCGCCCTGCACAATGAGCAGTTCTTC. Protein sequence: CASSILPSGGALHNEQFF.

Here the CDR3 DNA reads TGCAGCGTTGACAGGGGGCGCGGTGAGCAGTTCTTC. It is translated as CSVDRGRGEQFF. This chain uses TRBV29-1 with TRBJ2-1; 8 bases are a match to TRBD1. V trimming: 3 bases; J trimming: 9 bases; junction bases outside the gene matches: 4. Germline V gene sequence: CDR1 SQVTM, CDR2 ANQGSEA. The CDR3 length is 12 residues.

The chain recombines TRBV27 with TRBJ2-7; TRBD1 or TRBD2 may be the D gene (5 bases each). V was trimmed by 6 bases and J by 6 bases, leaving 24 bases between them. The length of the CDR3 is 16 residues. Germline V lookup: CDR1 MNHEY, CDR2 SMNVEV (reference sequence). In DNA form, the CDR3 reads TGTGCCAGCAGCCCCGGGGCCCCTGTCGGGGCCCGCGAGCAGTACTTC. It encodes CASSPGAPVGAREQYF.

The chain uses TRBV28 and TRBJ2-3, with a tentative D call TRBD2 (7 bases). Between the trimmed V and J ends, which lost 6 bases and 5 bases, there was a span of 15 bases. Germline V gene sequence: CDR1 MDHEN, CDR2 SYDVKM. The CDR3 contains 14 residues. The CDR3 sequence: CASSQGGVGDTQYF. The CDR3 nucleotides read TGTGCCAGCAGCCAAGGGGGGGTGGGAGATACGCAGTATTTT.

This clonotype was recorded at least ten times. The gene calls are TRBV7-8 and TRBJ2-4; 11 bases align to TRBD2. Germline trimming cut 6 bases from V and 1 base from J; bases unmatched to any gene: 17. Germline lookup yields CDR1 SGHVS and CDR2 FQNEAQ. The CDR3 extends over 20 amino acids. The CDR3 nucleotides read TGTGCCAGCAGTCCCCGACCGGGACTAGCGGAATACGCGGCCAAAAACATTCAGTACTTC. As protein: CASSPRPGLAEYAAKNIQYF.

This clonotype was detected only a few times. The rearrangement uses TRBV10-3 and TRBJ2-7; 13 bases fit TRBD2. The CDR3 runs 15 residues. After removal of 6 bases from V and 4 bases from J, the junction contained 6 bases not matched to a gene. CDR1 and CDR2 from the germline V gene are ENHRY and SYGVKD. CDR3 nucleotides: TGTGCCATCAGGCTCCGACTAGCGGGGGGTTACGAGCAGTACTTC. This translates into CAIRLRLAGGYEQYF.

A few counts support this clonotype. The chain links TRBV28 to TRBJ2-7; D may be TRBD1 (6 bases). With 5 bases removed from V and 11 bases from J, the gap between germline ends came to 19 bases. This CDR3 contains 13 residues. Germline CDR1 reads MDHEN; CDR2 reads SYDVKM. The CDR3 loop reads CASSRQARFGKYF. DNA for the CDR3: TGTGCCAGCAGTCGACAGGCCCGGTTTGGGAAGTACTTC.

The chain links TRBV27 to TRBJ2-6; no reliable D call. Germline V gene lookup returns CDR1 MNHEY and CDR2 SMNVEV (reference sequence). The CDR3 runs to 16 residues. V was cut by 5 bases and J by 4 bases, with 15 bases left in between. Here the CDR3 reads CASSDAWVSGANVLTF. DNA of the CDR3: TGTGCCAGCAGTGATGCCTGGGTATCCGGGGCCAACGTCCTGACTTTC. Full variable domain (rest looked up from reference TRBV27 and TRBJ2-6): EAQVTQNPRYLITVTGKKLTVTCSQNMNHEYMSWYRQDPGLGLRQIYYSMNVEVTDKGDVPEGYKVSRKEKRNFPLILESPSPNQTSLYFCASSDAWVSGANVLTFGAGSRLTVL.

The V call is TRBV20-1, the J call TRBJ2-7; D gene ambiguous. Germline V lookup: CDR1 DFQATT, CDR2 SNEGSKA (reference sequence). V lost 6 bases, J lost 3 bases, and 12 bases lay in between. The CDR3 length is 12 residues. CDR3 in DNA: TGCAGTGCATCAGACAAAAGCTACGAGCAGTACTTC. Its translation: CSASDKSYEQYF.

A word on this clonotype: The conserved final phenylalanine or tryptophan is absent from the CDR3, which likely points to a read error. In nucleotides, the CDR3 is TGTGCCAGCAGCTTAAAAACAGGGGTTGGTCAGCCCCAGCATTGT. This sequence encodes CASSLKTGVGQPQHC. The chain links TRBV7-2 to TRBJ1-5, with 7 bases that match TRBD1. V shed 2 bases and J 6 bases; nucleotides not matched to a gene: 7. The germline V gene encodes CDR1 SGHTA and CDR2 FQGNSA. The CDR3 runs to 15 residues.

The chain recombines TRBV5-3 with TRBJ1-2; D ambiguous. TRBV5-3 is an ORF for which the function is uncertain. V lost 8 bases to trimming and J lost 2 bases, with 13 bases between them. The CDR3 runs to 13 residues. Written as DNA, the CDR3 is TGTGCCAGCCTCGCTCAAGGGAACTATGGCTACACCTTC. Amino acids: CASLAQGNYGYTF.

This clonotype was observed a few times. V is TRBV19 and J is TRBJ2-3, with D unresolved. V lost 10 bases and J lost 8, with 25 bases in between. This CDR3 contains 15 residues. Looked up from germline, CDR1 is LNHDA and CDR2 is SQIVND (reference sequence). Here the CDR3 reads CATKAQGWRTGTQYF. For the CDR3, the DNA is TGTGCCACCAAGGCCCAAGGGTGGCGCACTGGTACGCAGTATTTT.

In this sample, this clonotype turned up once. This chain joins TRBV5-1 and TRBJ2-3, with D perhaps matching TRBD1 or TRBD2 (5 bases each). The ends were cut back, 4 bases at V and 3 bases at J, with 12 bases in the middle. The CDR3 covers 14 residues. Germline V gives CDR1 SGHRS, CDR2 YFSETQ. The CDR3, as DNA: TGCGCCAGCAGCATCGGGACCGAAACAGATACGCAGTATTTT. Protein product: CASSIGTETDTQYF.

The chain couples TRBV12-3 or TRBV12-4 to TRBJ2-5, with TRBD2 matching 16 bases. This CDR3 is 19 amino acids long. V lost 5 bases to trimming and J lost 6 bases; unmatched junction nucleotides: 15. CDR3 region: CASSTRPGLAGGKAKTQYF. The CDR3 DNA reads TGTGCCAGCAGTACTCGTCCGGGACTAGCGGGAGGGAAGGCGAAGACCCAGTACTTC.

The chain has TRBV20-1 and TRBJ1-1; 10 nucleotides agree with TRBD1. CDR1 is DFQATT, CDR2 SNEGSKA, per germline (reference sequence). V lost 2 bases and J lost 5; bases outside the gene matches: 8. The CDR3 spans 15 residues. CDR3 in amino acids: CSARIPGQGNTEAFF. The CDR3 DNA reads as TGCAGTGCTAGAATTCCGGGACAGGGGAATACTGAAGCTTTCTTT.

This rearrangement joins TRBV2 to TRBJ2-1; 11 nucleotides agree with TRBD2. The CDR3 consists of 16 residues. With 5 bases clipped from V and 8 bases from J, the junction kept 11 bases outside the gene matches. Germline V gene data show CDR1 as SNHLY and CDR2 as FYNNEI. In nucleotides, the CDR3 is TGTGCCAGCAGTACTAGCGGGGGCCACATCTCGGATGAGCAGTTCTTC. Amino acids: CASSTSGGHISDEQFF.

This clonotype was seen a few times. This sequence joins TRBV7-6 and TRBJ2-2; TRBD1 agrees at 7 bases. J gave up 0 bases and V 1 base, and 5 bases lay outside the gene matches. Germline-derived CDR1 and CDR2 are SGHVS and FNYEAQ. This CDR3 is built from 17 residues. In nucleotides, the CDR3 is TGTGCCAGCAGCTTAGTAGGGACAGCTACGAACACCGGGGAGCTGTTTTTT. Protein product: CASSLVGTATNTGELFF.

The CDR3 nucleotides are TGTGCTACCCCCCGAGGGCAGAAGAACAATGAGCAGTTCTTC. It encodes CATPRGQKNNEQFF. This rearrangement joins TRBV12-5 to TRBJ2-1; perhaps TRBD2 as D (5 bases). V lost 10 bases and J lost 5, with 18 bases in between. Germline loops: CDR1 LGHNT, CDR2 FRNRAP. The CDR3 totals 14 residues.

This chain connects TRBV6-2 or TRBV6-3 to TRBJ2-1, with TRBD2 matching 11 bases. This CDR3 region has 17 residues. V lost 2 bases to trimming and J lost 6 bases; unmatched junction nucleotides: 9. From germline, CDR1 is MNHEY and CDR2 SVGEGT. The CDR3 bases are TGTGCCAGCAGTTACCCCCTTGGTAGCGGGGGGGGCAATGAGCAGTTCTTC. Translation: CASSYPLGSGGGNEQFF.

The chain uses TRBV7-6 and TRBJ1-2; D is perhaps TRBD1 (6 bases). The CDR3 spans 16 residues. Trimming took off 10 bases at V and 8 bases at J, with 29 bases between the two ends. The germline CDR1 and CDR2 sequences are SGHVS and FNYEAQ. The CDR3 DNA follows: TGTGCCACCCGGGCCGATCAGGGGACAAACCCCCACGGCTACACCTTC. It yields the protein CATRADQGTNPHGYTF.